The 20 T cell receptor beta chains below were found in one sample sequenced in a study of Graves' ophthalmopathy and Graves' hyperthyroidism (dated by TCRdb to about 2018). Sequenced using an Illumina HiSeq 2000. For repertoire sequencing, TCR beta CDR3 regions were amplified from RNA transcripts. The first round of RT-PCR was done with HTBI primers and the Qiagen OneStep RT-PCR kit, and was followed by a second round of multiplex PCR, then size selection and purification. TCRdb itself trimmed the public reads at Q25 with fastp, ran MiXCR and retained productive beta chains. Each CDR3 protein appears once, grouped with its most common genes and DNA. The sample table lists about 740,000 distinct CDR3 sequences, 40% of them with a count of one. 35% to 55% of the sample goes to the ten largest clones. The specimen was peripheral blood. These receptors all come from an adult man with Graves' ophthalmopathy.

The genes are TRBV7-9 and TRBJ1-2, with 8 bases fitting TRBD1. CDR3 length: 14 amino acids. V was clipped by 3 bases and J by 5 bases; unmatched bases: 5. The V gene's germline CDR1 is SEHNR and CDR2 FQNEAQ (reference sequence). The CDR3 DNA reads TGTGCCAGCAGCTTGACAGGGGAGGGGTATGGCTACACCTTC. Its translation: CASSLTGEGYGYTF.

V and J are TRBV7-9 and TRBJ2-2; D assignment may be TRBD1 or TRBD2 (6 bases each). CDR1 and CDR2 from the germline V gene are SEHNR and FQNEAQ (reference sequence). Between the trimmed V and J ends, which lost 4 bases and 7 bases, there was a span of 16 bases. The CDR3 has 15 residues. The CDR3 protein is CASSSSGARGGELFF. For the CDR3, the DNA is TGTGCCAGCAGCTCCTCGGGGGCCCGGGGCGGGGAGCTGTTTTTT.

For this clonotype: With a much larger clone just one base away, this may be a read error. The gene calls are TRBV7-2 and TRBJ2-7, with D possibly TRBD2 on 6 matching bases. CDR1 is SGHTA, CDR2 FQGNSA, per germline. This CDR3 comprises 15 residues. The CDR3: CAGSLAPGARDEQYF. The CDR3 coding sequence is TGTGCCGGCAGCTTAGCCCCGGGAGCCCGCGACGAGCAGTACTTC.

The chain carries TRBV25-1 and TRBJ2-7, with TRBD1 identical over 7 bases. The J call may be in error: the DNA end matches TRBJ2-1 better. From germline, CDR1 is MGHDK and CDR2 SYGVNS. The length of the CDR3 is 15 residues. CDR3: CASSDATGARDEQFF. In nucleotides, the CDR3 is TGTGCCAGCAGTGACGCTACAGGGGCGCGGGATGAGCAGTTCTTC.

This clonotype appeared many times. V usage is TRBV29-1 and J usage is TRBJ1-1, with D uncertain. The CDR3 has 12 residues. The V end was cut by 2 bases, the J end by 5 bases, with 9 bases between. The germline gives CDR1 SQVTM, CDR2 ANQGSEA. The CDR3 spells CSVEIGWTEAFF. The CDR3 DNA reads TGCAGCGTTGAAATAGGTTGGACTGAAGCTTTCTTT.

The chain employs TRBV5-4 and TRBJ1-1; possible D gene TRBD1, 5 bases. The CDR3 totals 14 residues. Germline values: CDR1 SGHNT, CDR2 YYREEE (reference sequence). Trimming pared 0 bases from V and 11 bases from J, leaving 17 bases between. CDR3 in amino acids: CASSLETGLARAFF. CDR3 DNA sequence: TGTGCCAGCAGCTTGGAAACGGGACTAGCGAGGGCTTTCTTT.

There are many counts of this clonotype. The chain links TRBV10-3 to TRBJ1-2; 9 bases are a match to TRBD1. The CDR3 length is 15 residues. J lost 6 bases, V lost 2 bases, and 7 bases had no gene match. Germline CDR1 and CDR2: ENHRY and SYGVKD. The CDR3 DNA follows: TGTGCCATCAGTGAGGGGCACAGGGGGCCAGATGGCTACACCTTC. Its protein product is CAISEGHRGPDGYTF.

As concerns this clonotype: The germline gene is not matched at one end of the junction; a read error may be the cause. The chain couples TRBV20-1 to TRBJ2-7, with 9 bases aligning to TRBD1. This CDR3 has 12 residues. Germline CDR1 reads DFQATT; CDR2 reads SNEGSKA (reference sequence). The CDR3 region is CSARKQGAEALF. Written as DNA, the CDR3 is TGCAGTGCTCGTAAACAGGGGGCGGAAGCTCTCTTC.

The table lists this clonotype with many counts. The CDR3 loop reads CATSTGQQGYTF. The CDR3 DNA reads TGTGCCACCAGTACAGGGCAACAGGGCTACACCTTC. The rearrangement joins TRBV15 to TRBJ1-2; TRBD1 is a possible D gene (6 bases). The CDR3 is 12 residues long. Trimming shortened V by 6 bases and J by 8 bases, and 13 bases separated the two germline ends. Germline V gene lookup returns CDR1 LNHNV and CDR2 YYDKDF (reference sequence).

The gene calls are TRBV7-9 and TRBJ1-2; 8 nucleotides align to TRBD1. The CDR3 extends over 15 amino acids. The ends lost 5 bases at V and 4 bases at J; junction bases unmatched: 9. CDR1 is SEHNR and CDR2 is FQNEAQ in the germline V gene (reference sequence). The CDR3 sequence: CASSGAGGFAYGYTF. CDR3 DNA sequence: TGTGCCAGCAGCGGGGCAGGGGGCTTTGCCTATGGCTACACCTTC. Complete variable domain (other parts from reference TRBV7-9 and TRBJ1-2): DTGVSQNPRHKITKRGQNVTFRCDPISEHNRLYWYRQTLGQGPEFLTYFQNEAQLEKSRLLSDRFSAERPKGSFSTLEIQRTEQGDSAMYLCASSGAGGFAYGYTFGSGTRLTVV.

The V and J genes are TRBV12-3 or TRBV12-4 and TRBJ1-1; 7 bases map to TRBD1. The CDR3 runs to 16 residues. V shed 6 bases and J 0 bases; nucleotides not matched to a gene: 10. CDR3 sequence reads: CASSLRQGTMNTEAFF. DNA of the CDR3: TGTGCCAGCAGCCTCCGACAGGGAACGATGAACACTGAAGCTTTCTTT.

This clonotype was counted between two and nine times. This sequence joins TRBV29-1 and TRBJ2-2, with TRBD1 matching 9 bases. The CDR3 loop spans 16 amino acids. Trimming cost V 7 bases and J 6 bases; bases outside gene matches: 15. Per the germline V gene, CDR1 is SQVTM and CDR2 is ANQGSEA. The CDR3 loop is CSDTGTGSLGAGELFF. The CDR3 DNA is TGCAGCGACACCGGGACAGGGAGTTTGGGGGCCGGGGAGCTGTTTTTT.

This clonotype was seen more than once but under ten times. V gene TRBV6-5 combines with J gene TRBJ2-5, with TRBD1 matching over 9 bases. J lost 7 bases, V lost 5 bases, and 2 bases had no gene match. The CDR3 runs 12 residues. Looked up from germline, CDR1 is MNHEY and CDR2 is SVGAGI. CDR3 amino acids: CASSRTGATQYF. Written as DNA, the CDR3 is TGTGCCAGCAGTCGGACAGGGGCGACCCAGTACTTC.

J is TRBJ2-3 and V is TRBV2, with 8 positions matching TRBD2. This CDR3 comprises 16 residues. Trimming removed 6 bases from V and 0 bases from J; junction bases left unmatched: 8. Germline V CDR1 and CDR2: SNHLY, FYNNEI. In DNA form, the CDR3 reads TGTGCCAGCAGCGGGCAGACTAGCGACAGCACAGATACGCAGTATTTT. It encodes CASSGQTSDSTDTQYF.

V gene TRBV29-1 combines with J gene TRBJ1-6, with D possibly TRBD1 on 5 matching bases. CDR3 length: 12 amino acids. V gave up 8 bases and J gave up 10 bases, with 15 bases separating them. CDR1 and CDR2 (germline): SQVTM, ANQGSEA. The CDR3 DNA sequence: TGCAGCTTCGCCACGGGGGGATCACCCCTCCACTTT. Translation gives CSFATGGSPLHF.

The chain joins TRBV7-9 to TRBJ1-4, with TRBD1 matching 7 bases. This CDR3 spans 14 amino acids. Germline V lookup: CDR1 SEHNR, CDR2 FQNEAQ (reference sequence). The V and J ends lost 4 bases and 7 bases, in that order; junction bases with no gene match: 6. The CDR3 bases are TGTGCCAGCAGCTCCGACCAGGGGGGTGAAAAACTGTTTTTT. It translates to CASSSDQGGEKLFF.

For this clonotype: Given the absence of the conserved phenylalanine or tryptophan at the CDR3 end, a read error is likely. It is unclear where the CDR3 begins or ends on the DNA, so no DNA is shown, and the CDR3 is as TCRdb lists it. V is TRBV7-9 and J is TRBJ1-1; the table's D call, TRBD1, has no DNA check behind it. Termini included, the CDR3 measures 14 amino acids. Germline V gene data show CDR1 as SEHNR and CDR2 as FQNEAQ (reference sequence). This chain's CDR3 is CASSQDDQQGAPLY.

There are a few counts of this clonotype. V is TRBV5-8 and J is TRBJ2-7; TRBD1 matches at 8 bases. The CDR3 is 16 residues long. The ends lost 0 bases at V and 5 bases at J; junction bases unmatched: 10. Germline V lookup: CDR1 SGHTS, CDR2 YDEGEE. The CDR3 here is CASSLGTGFVGDEQYF. The CDR3 DNA sequence: TGTGCCAGCAGCTTGGGGACAGGGTTTGTAGGCGACGAGCAGTACTTC.

In regard to this clonotype: A much larger clone lies one base from this, so it may be a read error. This chain connects TRBV9 to TRBJ2-5; 11 nucleotides line up with TRBD2. Germline V gene lookup returns CDR1 SGDLS and CDR2 YYNGEE. The CDR3 runs 15 residues. CDR3 protein: CARSVAGGIQETQYF. The CDR3, as DNA: TGTGCCCGCAGCGTAGCGGGGGGGATCCAAGAGACCCAGTACTTC.

The table lists this clonotype with a few counts. The genes are TRBV7-9 and TRBJ1-2, with D possibly being TRBD1 (5 bases). The CDR3 totals 16 residues. V shed 0 bases and J shed 6 bases, with 17 bases lying between them. The germline V gene encodes CDR1 SEHNR and CDR2 FQNEAQ (reference sequence). CDR3 DNA: TGTGCCAGCAGCTTAGCCGGGCAGGGAGGGGTAAATGGCTACACCTTC. Protein: CASSLAGQGGVNGYTF.